The present entry profiles one TCR beta chain with its context. This sample stems from a study of tumor-infiltrating lymphocytes in primary liver carcinoma. With a constant-region primer, TCR beta cDNA was made from approximately 500 ng of total RNA. ARM-PCR, slightly modified, supplied the TCR beta libraries through three nested multiplex PCR rounds. Forward primers for TRBV1-TRBV30 and a C-beta reverse primer served the first two PCR rounds, at 10 cycles each. TCRdb reprocessed the multiplex PCR reads via MiXCR and lists one record per CDR3 protein. The table lists about 120,000 distinct CDR3 sequences, under 70% of them singletons. The study co-extracted DNA and RNA from about 20-30 mg of unsorted bulk tissue. Germline V gives CDR1 SGHDN, CDR2 FVKESK. This CDR3 has 17 residues.

The clonotype originates from a woman aged 60-75 years with primary liver carcinoma and hepatitis B virus infection. The source material was tumor-adjacent normal liver tissue. J is TRBJ2-7 and V is TRBV14; TRBD2 agrees at 12 bases. CDR3 residues: CASSQVPGLAGSYEQYV. DNA for the CDR3: TGTGCCAGCAGCCAAGTCCCGGGACTAGCGGGCTCCTACGAACAGTACGTC.